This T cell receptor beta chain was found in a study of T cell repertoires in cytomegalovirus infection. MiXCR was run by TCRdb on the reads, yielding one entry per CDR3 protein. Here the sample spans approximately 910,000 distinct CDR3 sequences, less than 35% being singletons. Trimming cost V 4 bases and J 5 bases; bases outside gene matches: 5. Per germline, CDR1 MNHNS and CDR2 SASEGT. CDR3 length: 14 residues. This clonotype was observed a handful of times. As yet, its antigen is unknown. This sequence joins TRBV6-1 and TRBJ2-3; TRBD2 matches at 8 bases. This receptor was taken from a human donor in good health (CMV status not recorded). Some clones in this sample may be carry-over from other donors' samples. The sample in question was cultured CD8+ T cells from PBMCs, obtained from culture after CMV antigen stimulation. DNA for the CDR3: TGTGCCAGCAGTGTGGACGGGGGGGAAGATACGCAGTATTTT. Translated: CASSVDGGEDTQYF.